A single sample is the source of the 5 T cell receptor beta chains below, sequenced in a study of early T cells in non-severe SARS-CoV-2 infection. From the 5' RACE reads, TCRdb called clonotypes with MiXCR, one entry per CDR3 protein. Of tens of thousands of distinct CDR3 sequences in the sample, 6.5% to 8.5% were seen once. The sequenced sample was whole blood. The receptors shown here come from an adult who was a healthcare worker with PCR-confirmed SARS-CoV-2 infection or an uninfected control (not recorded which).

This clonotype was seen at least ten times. The CDR3 nucleotides are TGTGCCAGCAGCTTACGGACTGAAGGGACCCAGTACTTC. It specifies CASSLRTEGTQYF. The chain employs TRBV7-9 and TRBJ2-5; weak D call: TRBD2 (5 bases). The CDR3 length is 13 residues. Germline CDR1 reads SEHNR; CDR2 reads FQNEAQ (reference sequence). The ends were cut back, 2 bases at V and 7 bases at J, with 11 bases in the middle.

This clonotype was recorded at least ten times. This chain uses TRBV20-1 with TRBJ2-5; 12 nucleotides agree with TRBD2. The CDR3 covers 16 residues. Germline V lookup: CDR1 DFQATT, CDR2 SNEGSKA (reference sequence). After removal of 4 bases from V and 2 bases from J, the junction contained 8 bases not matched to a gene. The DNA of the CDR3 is TGCAGTGCTACCCGACTAGCGGGAGAGAAACAAGAGACCCAGTACTTC. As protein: CSATRLAGEKQETQYF.

The CDR3 reads CASSPLNTGTTGELFF. The CDR3 nucleotides are TGTGCCAGCAGCCCCCTAAATACAGGAACCACCGGGGAGCTGTTTTTT. The chain carries TRBV14 and TRBJ2-2; D possibly corresponds to TRBD1 (5 bases). There are 16 residues in the CDR3. Germline V gene lookup returns CDR1 SGHDN and CDR2 FVKESK. Deletions cut 4 bases from V and 4 bases from J, with 16 bases between.

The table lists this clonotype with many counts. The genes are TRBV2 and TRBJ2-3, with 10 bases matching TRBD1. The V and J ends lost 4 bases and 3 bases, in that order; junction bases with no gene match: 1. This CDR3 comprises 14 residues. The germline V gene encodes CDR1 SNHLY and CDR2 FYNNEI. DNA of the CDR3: TGTGCCAGCAGTGGGGACAGGGGTACAGATACGCAGTATTTT. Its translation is CASSGDRGTDTQYF.

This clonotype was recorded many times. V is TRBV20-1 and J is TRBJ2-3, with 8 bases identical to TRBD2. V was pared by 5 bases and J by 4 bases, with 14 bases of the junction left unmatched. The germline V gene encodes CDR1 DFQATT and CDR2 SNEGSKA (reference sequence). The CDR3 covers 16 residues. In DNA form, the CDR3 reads TGCAGTGCTCCCCTCCTAAGCGGGAGCGGCGCAGATACGCAGTATTTT. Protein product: CSAPLLSGSGADTQYF.